These 29 T cell receptor beta chains originate from one sample sequenced in a study of PD-1 blockade in classical Hodgkin lymphoma. Using immunoSEQ multiplex PCR, the repertoire was profiled, and TCRdb retains in-frame clones only, with some absent. The repertoire consists of about 9,700 clones, with about 75% occurring once and the leading ten covering less than 6%. Time point described: cycle 4 day 1 (C4D1), after 6 weeks of nivolumab. Patients all relapsed after autologous stem cell transplantation, and there was variation in brentuximab vedotin exposure. Magnetic negative selection was used to purify CD4+ T cells from thawed PBMCs. Source: CD4+ T cells from blood, taken before the fourth cycle of nivolumab. Every receptor here comes from a human donor with classical Hodgkin lymphoma.

Comment on this clone: The sample contains more than one DNA sequence encoding this CDR3. The chain couples TRBV7-2 to TRBJ2-3; D is unresolved. Between the trimmed V and J ends, which lost 2 bases and 4 bases, there was a span of 4 bases. CDR1 is SGHTA and CDR2 is FQGNSA in the germline V gene. The CDR3 has 12 amino acids. CDR3 coding DNA: TGTGCCAGCAGCTTATCCGCAGATACGCAGTATTTT. Translation: CASSLSADTQYF.

V and J are TRBV5-1 and TRBJ2-1, with unresolved D. The V end was cut by 4 bases, the J end by 0 bases, with 8 bases between. The CDR3 spans 14 residues. Germline-derived CDR1 and CDR2 are SGHRS and YFSETQ. The CDR3 DNA reads TGCGCCAGCAGCAGTTCTAGCTCCTACAATGAGCAGTTCTTC. Amino acid sequence: CASSSSSSYNEQFF.

There are a few counts of this clone. Here the CDR3 DNA reads TGTGCCAGCAGGTGGGACTCTAACTATGGCTACACCTTC. Amino acids: CASRWDSNYGYTF. The V and J genes are TRBV7-9 and TRBJ1-2; D perhaps matches TRBD1 (5 bases). V was pared by 6 bases and J by 0 bases, with 8 bases between. The CDR3 is 13 amino acids. Looked up from germline, CDR1 is SEHNR and CDR2 is FQNEAQ (reference sequence). Based on the CDR3 plus reference TRBV7-9 and TRBJ1-2, the full variable domain is DTGVSQNPRHKITKRGQNVTFRCDPISEHNRLYWYRQTLGQGPEFLTYFQNEAQLEKSRLLSDRFSAERPKGSFSTLEIQRTEQGDSAMYLCASRWDSNYGYTFGSGTRLTVV.

The rearrangement links TRBV28 to TRBJ1-2; unclear D gene. The CDR3 contains 15 residues. Between the trimmed V and J ends, which lost 1 base and 3 bases, there was a span of 12 bases. The V gene's germline CDR1 is MDHEN and CDR2 SYDVKM. The CDR3 reads CASSLSVGGHYGYTF. In DNA form, the CDR3 reads TGTGCCAGCAGTTTATCGGTGGGCGGCCACTATGGCTACACCTTC.

The rearrangement uses TRBV4-2 and TRBJ2-1; D not certain. The CDR3 has 14 residues. Trimming stripped 0 bases from V and 11 bases from J, with 14 bases between. The germline V gene has CDR1 LGHNA and CDR2 YNFKEQ. CDR3: CASSQDHGREKQFF. CDR3 bases: TGTGCCAGCAGCCAAGATCACGGCCGAGAAAAGCAGTTCTTC.

A few counts support this clone. The CDR3 nucleotides are TGTGCCAGCAGCTCTAGCGGGGAAGAGACCCAGTACTTC. It translates to CASSSSGEETQYF. This chain links TRBV7-9 with TRBJ2-5; 9 positions match TRBD2. The CDR3 contains 13 residues. After removal of 4 bases from V and 3 bases from J, the junction contained 0 bases not matched to a gene. Germline V lookup: CDR1 SEHNR, CDR2 FQNEAQ (reference sequence).

J is TRBJ1-2 and V is TRBV14; 7 bases fit TRBD1. The V and J ends lost 1 base and 4 bases, in that order; junction bases with no gene match: 3. The CDR3 loop spans 14 amino acids. The V gene's germline CDR1 is SGHDN and CDR2 FVKESK. Written as DNA, the CDR3 is TGTGCCAGCAGCCAAGGCAGGGGGATCTATGGCTACACCTTC. Translating it yields CASSQGRGIYGYTF.

V is TRBV27 and J is TRBJ2-3; 7 nucleotides line up with TRBD1. The CDR3 is 15 amino acids. J lost 1 base, V lost 8 bases, and 9 bases had no gene match. Per the germline V gene, CDR1 is MNHEY and CDR2 is SMNVEV (reference sequence). CDR3: CASFRSGGRTDTQYF. For the CDR3, the DNA is TGTGCCAGCTTCCGTTCAGGGGGACGCACAGATACGCAGTATTTT.

This clone appeared a few times. CDR3 amino acids: CASTQGTGVETQYF. The CDR3 DNA is TGCGCCAGCACCCAAGGGACAGGGGTGGAGACCCAGTACTTC. The rearrangement links TRBV5-1 to TRBJ2-5; 10 nucleotides match TRBD1. V shed 6 bases, J shed 5 bases, and the junction held 7 bases outside the gene matches. This CDR3 contains 14 residues. Germline CDR1 SGHRS, CDR2 YFSETQ.

The chain joins TRBV7-2 to TRBJ2-5; 9 positions match TRBD2. This CDR3 has 16 residues. Germline V gene lookup returns CDR1 SGHTA and CDR2 FQGNSA. V shed 5 bases, J shed 4 bases, and the junction held 11 bases outside the gene matches. The CDR3 loop is CASSQDIGAGGETQYF. The CDR3 nucleotides read TGTGCCAGCAGCCAAGATATTGGAGCGGGGGGAGAGACCCAGTACTTC.

The V call is TRBV9, the J call TRBJ1-6; D may be TRBD1 (5 bases). Germline CDR1 is SGDLS and CDR2 is YYNGEE. The length of the CDR3 is 16 residues. Trimming pared 4 bases from V and 7 bases from J, leaving 18 bases between. The CDR3 DNA reads as TGTGCCAGCAGCCGACCCGTTCAGGGCCTCAATTCACCCCTCCACTTT. Translation gives CASSRPVQGLNSPLHF. Variable domain in full (rest from reference TRBV9 and TRBJ1-6): DSGVTQTPKHLITATGQRVTLRCSPRSGDLSVYWYQQSLDQGLQFLIQYYNGEERAKGNILERFSAQQFPDLHSELNLSSLELGDSALYFCASSRPVQGLNSPLHFGNGTRLTVT.

The chain carries TRBV28 and TRBJ2-2; TRBD1 agrees at 9 bases. The V gene's germline CDR1 is MDHEN and CDR2 SYDVKM. V dropped 6 bases and J dropped 4; count of bases not matched to a gene: 9. The CDR3 has 16 amino acids. CDR3 nucleotide sequence: TGTGCCAGCAGCACCCGACAGGGGGTAGGCACCGGGGAGCTGTTTTTT. Translation gives CASSTRQGVGTGELFF.

This chain joins TRBV7-9 and TRBJ2-1; 10 nucleotides agree with TRBD2. From germline, CDR1 is SEHNR and CDR2 FQNEAQ (reference sequence). This CDR3 comprises 15 residues. V shed 5 bases, J shed 10 bases, and the junction held 11 bases outside the gene matches. CDR3 sequence (DNA): TGTGCCAGCAGCCCCAGCGGGGGGGGAAATGAAGAGCAGTTCTTC. It is translated as CASSPSGGGNEEQFF.

This clone was seen only a few times. This sequence joins TRBV28 and TRBJ1-2, with 7 bases lining up with TRBD1. CDR1 MDHEN and CDR2 SYDVKM come from the germline V gene. There are 15 residues in the CDR3. V was pared by 3 bases and J by 4 bases, with 8 bases of the junction left unmatched. CDR3 in amino acids: CASSFWGGTVYGYTF. The CDR3 DNA reads as TGTGCCAGCAGTTTCTGGGGAGGGACAGTCTATGGCTACACCTTC.

V gene TRBV5-1 combines with J gene TRBJ1-6, with 7 bases aligning to TRBD1. The CDR3 extends over 14 amino acids. The trim removed 4 bases at V and 9 bases at J, leaving 7 bases unmatched. Germline CDR1 SGHRS, CDR2 YFSETQ. The DNA for the CDR3 is TGCGCCAGCAGCAGGGACAGCGAAATTTCACCCCTCCACTTT. Translation: CASSRDSEISPLHF.

J is TRBJ2-2 and V is TRBV18; TRBD1 matches at 7 bases. Germline trimming cut 5 bases from V and 6 bases from J; bases unmatched to any gene: 12. In germline, CDR1 is KGHSH, CDR2 LQKENI. CDR3 length: 16 amino acids. The CDR3 DNA reads TGTGCCAGCTCAGTAGAACAGGGGATCGTATCCGGGGAGCTGTTTTTT. Translating gives CASSVEQGIVSGELFF.

The rearrangement joins TRBV6-6 to TRBJ1-2, with TRBD1 matching over 10 bases. The CDR3 is made up of 15 amino acids. The junction had 12 bases not matched to a gene; V was cut back by 6 bases and J by 8 bases. Germline CDR1 reads MNHNY; CDR2 reads SVGAGI (reference sequence). The CDR3 region has the DNA TGTGCCAGCAGGGAGCCGGGACAGGGGTTGGAGGGCTACACCTTC. Protein sequence: CASREPGQGLEGYTF.

This chain joins TRBV27 and TRBJ1-1, with a possible D match to TRBD1 (6 bases). The CDR3 is made up of 16 amino acids. Germline-derived CDR1 and CDR2 are MNHEY and SMNVEV (reference sequence). Trimming left V 7 bases short and J 5 bases short, with 23 bases between. CDR3 DNA: TGTGCCAGCAACCACAGGGTCGAGAGGGCAGGAACTGAAGCTTTCTTT. It specifies CASNHRVERAGTEAFF.

The rearrangement uses TRBV6-1 and TRBJ2-1; TRBD1 matches at 7 bases. The CDR3 loop spans 15 amino acids. The germline CDR1 and CDR2 sequences are MNHNS and SASEGT. With V trimmed by 7 bases and J by 4 bases, 10 bases remained unmatched. The CDR3 DNA sequence: TGTGCCAGCAAGAGCGAGGGGACAGCATACAATGAGCAGTTCTTC. This encodes CASKSEGTAYNEQFF.

This clone has a single count. V is TRBV7-6 and J is TRBJ2-5, with D maybe TRBD2 (6 bases). The germline CDR1 and CDR2 sequences are SGHVS and FNYEAQ. V lost 2 bases and J lost 5, with 18 bases in between. This CDR3 has 16 residues. CDR3 residues: CASSLRSAGPGETQYF. The CDR3 bases are TGTGCCAGCAGCTTACGGTCGGCGGGGCCGGGGGAGACCCAGTACTTC.

The chain links TRBV7-2 to TRBJ2-2; TRBD2 matches 8 bases. CDR1 and CDR2 from the germline V gene are SGHTA and FQGNSA. The CDR3 extends over 17 amino acids. After removal of 4 bases from V and 5 bases from J, the junction contained 12 bases not matched to a gene. The CDR3 DNA reads TGTGCCAGCAGCTATAGGGCCGTGGCGGGGGGAACCGGGGAGCTGTTTTTT. This codes for CASSYRAVAGGTGELFF. The entire variable domain, with the rest obtained from reference TRBV7-2 and TRBJ2-2, is as follows: GAGVSQSPSNKVTEKGKDVELRCDPISGHTALYWYRQSLGQGLEFLIYFQGNSAPDKSGLPSDRFSAERTGGSVSTLTIQRTQQEDSAVYLCASSYRAVAGGTGELFFGEGSRLTVL.

This clone was counted between two and nine times. This chain links TRBV10-3 with TRBJ2-7, with D maybe TRBD2 (5 bases). Germline V gives CDR1 ENHRY, CDR2 SYGVKD. The CDR3 consists of 12 residues. V lost 4 bases, J lost 2 bases, and 6 bases lay in between. The CDR3 nucleotides read TGTGCCATCAGTGCCGGGGCCTACGAGCAGTACGTC. This encodes CAISAGAYEQYV.

The rearrangement links TRBV27 to TRBJ2-5; 16 bases fit TRBD2. This CDR3 spans 16 amino acids. V lost 5 bases, J lost 4 bases, and 4 bases stayed unmatched. Germline CDR1 MNHEY, CDR2 SMNVEV (reference sequence). CDR3 DNA: TGTGCCAGCAGTACGGGACTAGCGGGGGGGCGAGAGACCCAGTACTTC. Its protein is CASSTGLAGGRETQYF.

V usage is TRBV7-9 and J usage is TRBJ1-3; D unresolved. The V end lost 1 base, the J end lost 0 bases, and 10 bases lay between the germline ends. Germline loops: CDR1 SEHNR, CDR2 FQNEAQ (reference sequence). The length of the CDR3 is 16 residues. Written as DNA, the CDR3 is TGTGCCAGCAGCTTAGGCCAGCCTAACTCTGGAAACACCATATATTTT. This gives the protein CASSLGQPNSGNTIYF. Filled out from reference TRBV7-9 and TRBJ1-3, the complete variable domain reads DTGVSQNPRHKITKRGQNVTFRCDPISEHNRLYWYRQTLGQGPEFLTYFQNEAQLEKSRLLSDRFSAERPKGSFSTLEIQRTEQGDSAMYLCASSLGQPNSGNTIYFGEGSWLTVV.

The genes are TRBV18 and TRBJ1-1; the D gene is possibly TRBD1 (5 bases). Trimming cost V 6 bases and J 0 bases, with 14 bases left between them. Germline-derived CDR1 and CDR2 are KGHSH and LQKENI. The CDR3 totals 15 residues. The CDR3 loop reads CASSPRQLMNTEAFF. In DNA form, the CDR3 reads TGTGCCAGCTCCCCAAGACAGTTAATGAACACTGAAGCTTTCTTT.

This clone is a singleton in its sample. The rearrangement joins TRBV4-3 to TRBJ1-3, with D unclear. The CDR3 is 17 amino acids. The V and J ends lost 0 bases and 0 bases respectively, with 12 bases between them. Germline V gene sequence: CDR1 LGHNA, CDR2 YSLEER. Here the CDR3 reads CASSQETRPHSGNTIYF. The DNA of the CDR3 is TGCGCCAGCAGCCAAGAAACCAGGCCGCACTCTGGAAACACCATATATTTT.

Concerning this clone: Germline and junction disagree at one end, which may indicate a read error. This chain connects TRBV7-7 to TRBJ2-3, with D perhaps matching TRBD2 (5 bases). The CDR3 contains 13 residues. Germline V gives CDR1 SSHAT, CDR2 FNYEAQ (reference sequence). As DNA, the CDR3 is TGTGCTAGCAGCTTAGCGTCCGGTGACCCGCAGTATTTT. It yields the protein CASSLASGDPQYF.

The chain is built from TRBV6-1 and TRBJ2-3; D may correspond to TRBD1 or TRBD2 (5 bases each). This CDR3 is 15 amino acids long. V was cut by 7 bases and J by 5 bases, with 19 bases left in between. Germline values: CDR1 MNHNS, CDR2 SASEGT. CDR3 residues: CASTFSRDGGDTQYF. The CDR3 DNA is TGTGCCAGCACCTTTAGCAGGGACGGAGGAGATACGCAGTATTTT.

CDR3 loop: CAISAGAYGYTF. In DNA, the CDR3 is TGTGCCATCAGTGCCGGGGCCTATGGCTACACCTTC. The chain uses TRBV10-3 and TRBJ1-2; possible D gene TRBD1, 5 bases. This CDR3 is 12 amino acids long. Germline assignment: CDR1 ENHRY and CDR2 SYGVKD. The V end was cut by 4 bases, the J end by 4 bases, with 7 bases between.